The present T cell receptor (beta chain) was sequenced within a study of cytomegalovirus exposure and HLA in healthy donors. Germline CDR1 reads SGHRS; CDR2 reads YFSETQ. The length of the CDR3 is 14 residues. The ends lost 7 bases at V and 2 bases at J; junction bases unmatched: 9. The PCR ran on 60 Vbeta and 13 Jbeta primers. The method was immunoSEQ multiplex PCR; TCRdb's version includes in-frame clones alone and lacks a portion of them. Here the sample spans tens of thousands of clones, 75% to 85% being singletons. This clone was observed a few times. The sample comprised PBMCs. The clonotype comes from a man younger than 35 in good health and CMV-seropositive. The rearrangement links TRBV5-1 to TRBJ2-7; TRBD1 aligns across 7 bases. DNA for the CDR3: TGCGCCAGCCGCTGGACAGGAACAACCTACGAGCAGTACTTC. It codes for CASRWTGTTYEQYF. Full variable domain (missing parts from reference TRBV5-1 and TRBJ2-7): KAGVTQTPRYLIKTRGQQVTLSCSPISGHRSVSWYQQTPGQGLQFLFEYFSETQRNKGNFPGRFSGRQFSNSRSEMNVSTLELGDSALYLCASRWTGTTYEQYFGPGTRLTVT.